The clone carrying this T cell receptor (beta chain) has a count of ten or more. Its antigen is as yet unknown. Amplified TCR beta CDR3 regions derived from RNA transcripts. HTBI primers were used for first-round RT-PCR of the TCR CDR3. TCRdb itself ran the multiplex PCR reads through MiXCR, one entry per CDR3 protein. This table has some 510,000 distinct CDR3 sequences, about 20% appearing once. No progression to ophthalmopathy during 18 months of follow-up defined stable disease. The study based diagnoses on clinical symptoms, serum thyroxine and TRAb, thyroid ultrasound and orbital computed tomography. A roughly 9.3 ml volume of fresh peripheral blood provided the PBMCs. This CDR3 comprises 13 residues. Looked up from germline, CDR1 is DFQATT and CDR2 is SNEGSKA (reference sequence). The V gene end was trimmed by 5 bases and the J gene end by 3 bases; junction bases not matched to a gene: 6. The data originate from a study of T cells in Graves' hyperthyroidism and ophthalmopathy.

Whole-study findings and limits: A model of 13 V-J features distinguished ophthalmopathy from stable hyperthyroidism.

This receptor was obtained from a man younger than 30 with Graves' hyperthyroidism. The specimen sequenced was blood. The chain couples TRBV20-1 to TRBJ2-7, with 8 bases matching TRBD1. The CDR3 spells CSAQDRVFYEQYF. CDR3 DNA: TGCAGTGCTCAGGACAGGGTCTTCTACGAGCAGTACTTC.